Presented here are 14 T cell receptor beta chains from one specimen sequenced in a study of blood T cell repertoires in COVID-19. TCRdb's table, derived via immunoSEQ multiplex PCR, lists solely in-frame clones and lacks some. The data contain some 140,000 clones, just under 85% of them singletons. The specimen sequenced was peripheral blood. These TCRs come from an elderly woman with acute or convalescent COVID-19.

The chain recombines TRBV3-1 (or the pseudogene TRBV3-2) with TRBJ1-2; D gene uncertain. V gave up 4 bases and J gave up 1 base, with 13 bases separating them. The V gene's germline CDR1 is LGHDT and CDR2 YNNKEL (reference sequence). The CDR3 is 15 residues long. The CDR3 protein is CASSRTEAFNYGYTF. CDR3 nucleotides: TGTGCCAGCAGCCGAACGGAGGCTTTTAACTATGGCTACACCTTC.

The V call is TRBV12-3 or TRBV12-4, the J call TRBJ1-2; TRBD1 agrees at 8 bases. CDR3 size: 13 residues. The V and J ends lost 5 bases and 9 bases, in that order; junction bases with no gene match: 8. CDR3 nucleotide sequence: TGTGCCAGCAGTCCCTCAGGGGGCATGAGCTACACCTTC. Translation gives CASSPSGGMSYTF.

The CDR3 loop is CATTGGNEKLFF. The CDR3, as DNA: TGTGCCACCACTGGGGGGAATGAAAAACTGTTTTTT. The chain joins TRBV12-3 or TRBV12-4 to TRBJ1-4; D is possibly TRBD1 (5 bases). This CDR3 region has 12 residues. Trimming took off 10 bases at V and 5 bases at J, with 11 bases between the two ends.

The chain couples TRBV3-1 (or the pseudogene TRBV3-2) to TRBJ2-7; TRBD2 matches 7 bases. The CDR3 extends over 16 amino acids. Germline CDR1 and CDR2: LGHDT and YNNKEL (reference sequence). V gave up 4 bases and J gave up 2 bases; unmatched junction bases: 11. The CDR3 spells CASSLHGAGLPYEQYF. DNA for the CDR3: TGTGCCAGCAGCCTTCATGGAGCGGGGCTCCCCTACGAGCAGTACTTC.

The J gene is TRBJ1-2, the V gene TRBV29-1; possibly TRBD1 for D (6 bases). Trimming left V 7 bases short and J 5 bases short, with 17 bases between. The germline V gene has CDR1 SQVTM and CDR2 ANQGSEA. This CDR3 is 13 amino acids long. The CDR3 sequence is CSGMGGGGYGYTF. The CDR3 DNA is TGCAGCGGTATGGGGGGAGGGGGATATGGCTACACCTTC.

This clone appeared a few times. The chain is built from TRBV4-2 and TRBJ1-6; 7 bases match TRBD1. Germline trimming cut 5 bases from V and 6 bases from J; bases unmatched to any gene: 4. The CDR3 is 14 amino acids. The germline V gene has CDR1 LGHNA and CDR2 YNFKEQ. This CDR3 is CASSEGTVNSPLHF. The CDR3 DNA reads as TGTGCCAGCAGCGAAGGGACAGTTAATTCACCCCTCCACTTT.

The chain joins TRBV7-2 to TRBJ1-4; D is possibly TRBD1 (6 bases). V gave up 6 bases and J gave up 3 bases, with 8 bases separating them. Per the germline V gene, CDR1 is SGHTA and CDR2 is FQGNSA. The CDR3 spans 13 residues. The CDR3 nucleotides are TGTGCCAGCAGGGACAGACCTAATGAAAAACTGTTTTTT. Amino acids: CASRDRPNEKLFF. The entire variable domain, with the rest obtained from reference TRBV7-2 and TRBJ1-4, is as follows: GAGVSQSPSNKVTEKGKDVELRCDPISGHTALYWYRQSLGQGLEFLIYFQGNSAPDKSGLPSDRFSAERTGGSVSTLTIQRTQQEDSAVYLCASRDRPNEKLFFGSGTQLSVL.

This sequence joins TRBV5-4 and TRBJ2-1, with TRBD2 matching over 8 bases. Germline loops: CDR1 SGHNT, CDR2 YYREEE (reference sequence). The CDR3 has 16 residues. V shed 0 bases, J shed 7 bases, and the junction held 9 bases outside the gene matches. The chain's CDR3 is CASSLGGAGGRNEQFF. The CDR3 DNA follows: TGTGCCAGCAGCTTGGGAGGGGCGGGGGGAAGGAATGAGCAGTTCTTC.

V is TRBV7-8 and J is TRBJ2-3; perhaps TRBD2 as D (6 bases). This CDR3 is 17 amino acids long. V gave up 1 base and J gave up 0 bases, with 14 bases separating them. Germline assignment: CDR1 SGHVS and CDR2 FQNEAQ. The CDR3 loop reads CASSLGVGRGSTDTQYF. In DNA form, the CDR3 reads TGTGCCAGCAGCTTAGGGGTGGGACGGGGGAGCACAGATACGCAGTATTTT.

The V call is TRBV18, the J call TRBJ1-1, with 8 bases matching TRBD1. Germline V CDR1 and CDR2: KGHSH, LQKENI. The V gene end was trimmed by 6 bases and the J gene end by 5 bases; junction bases not matched to a gene: 14. This CDR3 spans 16 amino acids. The CDR3 DNA reads TGTGCCAGCTCGACGTGGGCAGGGGGCGCGGAGACTGAAGCTTTCTTT. The encoded protein is CASSTWAGGAETEAFF.

This clone was seen more than once but under ten times. The genes are TRBV9 and TRBJ1-1; the match to TRBD1 covers 7 bases. The V and J ends lost 3 bases and 2 bases, in that order; junction bases with no gene match: 7. Germline loops: CDR1 SGDLS, CDR2 YYNGEE. This CDR3 contains 15 residues. The CDR3 DNA sequence: TGTGCCAGCAGCGCCGGGACAGCGGATAACACTGAAGCTTTCTTT. Its protein is CASSAGTADNTEAFF.

This chain connects TRBV3-1 (or the pseudogene TRBV3-2) to TRBJ1-1; the D gene is possibly TRBD1 (5 bases). The germline V and J ends were trimmed by 5 bases and 3 bases, with 13 bases remaining between them. This CDR3 region has 14 residues. Germline CDR1 LGHDT, CDR2 YNNKEL (reference sequence). CDR3 amino acids: CASSASLGHTEAFF. DNA for the CDR3: TGTGCCAGCAGCGCCTCTCTGGGGCACACTGAAGCTTTCTTT.

The chain couples TRBV5-1 to TRBJ2-7, with 7 bases matching TRBD1. The CDR3 is 12 amino acids. V lost 5 bases to trimming and J lost 2 bases; unmatched junction nucleotides: 1. CDR1 and CDR2 from the germline V gene are SGHRS and YFSETQ. The CDR3 coding sequence is TGCGCCAGCAGGACAGGGACCTACGAGCAGTACTTC. Translating gives CASRTGTYEQYF.

The chain recombines TRBV20-1 with TRBJ1-2; D is possibly TRBD1 (5 bases). The ends were cut back, 3 bases at V and 4 bases at J, with 18 bases in the middle. This CDR3 region has 15 residues. In germline, CDR1 is DFQATT, CDR2 SNEGSKA (reference sequence). CDR3 region: CSASRQGSLGYGYTF. CDR3 nucleotide sequence: TGCAGTGCTAGTCGGCAGGGTAGTTTGGGCTATGGCTACACCTTC.